This TCR beta chain originates from a study of blood T cell repertoires in COVID-19. About the research overall: T cells, B-cell-depleted T cells, or PBMCs provided the cDNA or gDNA that served as material.

Germline V gives CDR1 SGHRS, CDR2 YFSETQ. V shed 6 bases and J shed 5 bases, with 14 bases lying between them. The CDR3 has 13 amino acids. Original processing methods: Amplification of reference gene primers provided the estimated nucleated cell counts. Using immunoSEQ multiplex PCR, the repertoire was profiled, and TCRdb retains in-frame clones only, with some absent. From that table come the V and J calls and clone size; the DNA was used to work out D and trimming. The sample has approximately 49,000 clones, approximately 85% seen once. The chain links TRBV5-1 to TRBJ2-5; possible D gene TRBD2, 5 bases. Material: peripheral blood. This receptor was taken from a man aged 50-60 years with active COVID-19. The CDR3 region is CASTRTGSETQYF. CDR3 bases: TGCGCCAGCACGAGGACTGGCTCGGAGACCCAGTACTTC.